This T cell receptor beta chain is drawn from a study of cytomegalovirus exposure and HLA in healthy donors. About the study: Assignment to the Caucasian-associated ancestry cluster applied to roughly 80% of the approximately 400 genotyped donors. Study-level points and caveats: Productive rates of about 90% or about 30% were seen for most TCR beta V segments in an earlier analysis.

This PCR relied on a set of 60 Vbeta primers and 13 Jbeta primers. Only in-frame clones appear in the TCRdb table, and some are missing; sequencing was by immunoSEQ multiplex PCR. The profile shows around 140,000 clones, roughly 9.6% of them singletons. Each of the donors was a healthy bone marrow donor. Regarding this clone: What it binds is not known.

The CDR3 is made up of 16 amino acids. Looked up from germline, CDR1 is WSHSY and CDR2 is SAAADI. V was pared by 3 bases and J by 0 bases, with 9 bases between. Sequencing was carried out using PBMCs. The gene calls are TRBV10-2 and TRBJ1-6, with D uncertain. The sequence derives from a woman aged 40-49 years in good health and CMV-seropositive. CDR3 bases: TGCGCCAGCAGTGACGGCTGGAGCTCCTATAATTCACCCCTCCACTTT. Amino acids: CASSDGWSSYNSPLHF.